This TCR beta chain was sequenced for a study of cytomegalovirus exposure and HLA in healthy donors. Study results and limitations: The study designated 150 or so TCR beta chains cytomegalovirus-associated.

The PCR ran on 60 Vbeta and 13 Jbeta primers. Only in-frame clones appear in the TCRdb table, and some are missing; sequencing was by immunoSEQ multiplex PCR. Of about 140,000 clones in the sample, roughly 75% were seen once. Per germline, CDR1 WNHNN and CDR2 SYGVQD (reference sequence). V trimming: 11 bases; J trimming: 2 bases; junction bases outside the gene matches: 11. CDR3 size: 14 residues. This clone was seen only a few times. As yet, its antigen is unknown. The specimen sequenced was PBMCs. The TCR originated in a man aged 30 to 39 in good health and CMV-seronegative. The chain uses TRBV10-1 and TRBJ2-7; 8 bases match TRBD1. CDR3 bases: TGCGCCTCGCACCCGGGACAGGTCCCCTACGAGCAGTACTTC. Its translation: CASHPGQVPYEQYF.